This T cell receptor beta chain was identified in a study of blood T cell repertoires in COVID-19. Study-level information: T cells, B-cell-depleted T cells, or PBMCs supplied cDNA or gDNA.

CDR1 and CDR2 (germline): MNHNY, SVGAGI (reference sequence). After removal of 6 bases from V and 7 bases from J, the junction contained 16 bases not matched to a gene. The CDR3 contains 17 residues. Original handling: Reference gene primer amplification in the assay estimated nucleated cell counts. Libraries were prepared by immunoSEQ multiplex PCR; TCRdb keeps only in-frame clonotypes and omits some of them. V, J and clone size derive from that table, while D and trimming were established from the DNA sequence. The sample holds over 140,000 clones, about 77% seen once. This rearrangement joins TRBV6-6 to TRBJ1-2; 11 bases agree with TRBD1. Sequenced sample: peripheral blood. This sequence was found in a woman aged 50 to 60 with active or convalescent COVID-19. The CDR3 spells CASRRRGTGGPWSGYTF. Written as DNA, the CDR3 is TGTGCCAGCAGGCGAAGGGGGACAGGGGGACCTTGGTCTGGCTACACCTTC.